This TCR beta chain was identified during a study of tumor-infiltrating lymphocytes in primary liver carcinoma. V was cut by 1 base and J by 5 bases, with 17 bases left in between. Germline CDR1 reads SGHVS; CDR2 reads FQNEAQ. This CDR3 has 16 residues. The study extracted blood RNA from unsorted whole blood and also extracted germline DNA. Starting material of approximately 500 ng total RNA yielded TCR beta cDNA via a constant-region primer. Libraries covering TCR beta were generated through three nested multiplex PCR rounds (using a slightly modified ARM-PCR). Running 10 cycles apiece, the first two PCR rounds relied on TRBV1-TRBV30 forward primers together with a C-beta reverse primer. In TCRdb, the multiplex PCR reads were re-called with MiXCR into one record per CDR3 protein. The sample lists over 250,000 distinct CDR3 sequences; roughly three fifths were seen once.

The J gene is TRBJ1-1, the V gene TRBV7-8; D is perhaps TRBD1 (6 bases). This clonotype was obtained from a woman in her 30s with primary liver carcinoma and hepatitis B virus infection. The sequenced material came from peripheral blood. The CDR3 DNA reads as TGTGCCAGCAGCTTAGGGGCCCGGGGGGGCGATACTGAAGCTTTCTTT. This translates into CASSLGARGGDTEAFF.